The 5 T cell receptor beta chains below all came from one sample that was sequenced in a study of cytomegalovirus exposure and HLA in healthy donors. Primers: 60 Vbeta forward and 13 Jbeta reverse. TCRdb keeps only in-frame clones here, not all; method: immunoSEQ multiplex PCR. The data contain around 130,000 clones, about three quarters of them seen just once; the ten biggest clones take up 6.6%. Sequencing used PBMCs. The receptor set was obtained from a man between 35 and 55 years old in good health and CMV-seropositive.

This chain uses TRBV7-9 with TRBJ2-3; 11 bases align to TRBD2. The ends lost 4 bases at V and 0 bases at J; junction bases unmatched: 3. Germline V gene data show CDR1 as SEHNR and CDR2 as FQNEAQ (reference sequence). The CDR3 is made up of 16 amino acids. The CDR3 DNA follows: TGTGCCAGCAGCTCGTGGACTAGCGGGAGCACAGATACGCAGTATTTT. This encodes CASSSWTSGSTDTQYF. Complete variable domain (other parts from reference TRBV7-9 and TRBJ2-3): DTGVSQNPRHKITKRGQNVTFRCDPISEHNRLYWYRQTLGQGPEFLTYFQNEAQLEKSRLLSDRFSAERPKGSFSTLEIQRTEQGDSAMYLCASSSWTSGSTDTQYFGPGTRLTVL.

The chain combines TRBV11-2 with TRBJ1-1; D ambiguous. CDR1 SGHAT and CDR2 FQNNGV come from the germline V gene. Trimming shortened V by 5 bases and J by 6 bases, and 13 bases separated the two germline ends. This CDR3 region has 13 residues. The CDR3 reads CASSHDYFSEAFF. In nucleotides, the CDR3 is TGTGCCAGCAGCCACGACTACTTCTCTGAAGCTTTCTTT.

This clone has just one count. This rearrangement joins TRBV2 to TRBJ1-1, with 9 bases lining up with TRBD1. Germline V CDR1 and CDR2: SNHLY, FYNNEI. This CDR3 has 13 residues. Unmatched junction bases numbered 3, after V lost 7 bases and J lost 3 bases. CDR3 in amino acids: CASNRDRDTEAFF. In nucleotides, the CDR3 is TGTGCCAGCAACCGGGACAGGGACACTGAAGCTTTCTTT.

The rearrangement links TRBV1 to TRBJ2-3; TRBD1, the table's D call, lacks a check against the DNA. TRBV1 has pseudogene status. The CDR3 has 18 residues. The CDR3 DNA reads TGCACCAGCAGCCAAGATTGGAATACCCAGGGGATTGGAGATACGCAGTATTTT. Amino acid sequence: CTSSQDWNTQGIGDTQYF.

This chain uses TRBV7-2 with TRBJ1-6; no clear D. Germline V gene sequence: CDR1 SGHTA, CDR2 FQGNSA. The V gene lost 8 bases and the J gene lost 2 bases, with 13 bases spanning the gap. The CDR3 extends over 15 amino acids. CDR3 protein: CASGLGSPYNSPLHF. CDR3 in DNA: TGTGCCAGCGGCCTGGGGAGTCCCTATAATTCACCCCTCCACTTT.